This T cell receptor beta chain comes out of a study of cytomegalovirus exposure and HLA in healthy donors. Study results and caveats: Sequencing likely produced, as an artifact, a cluster of highly shared sequence variants. As a later analysis showed, a missense DCLRE1C variant was linked to trimming of TCR beta V- and J-genes.

Remarks on this clone: Its antigen is still unknown.

This CDR3 has 14 residues. V lost 4 bases, J lost 4 bases, and 15 bases lay in between. Germline CDR1 SGHRS, CDR2 YFSETQ. 60 Vbeta and 13 Jbeta primers were used in PCR. The table came from immunoSEQ multiplex PCR; TCRdb's copy has only in-frame clones and leaves some out. Of about 210,000 clones in the sample, around 81% are singletons; the top ten hold about a tenth. The source material was PBMCs. The chain is built from TRBV5-1 and TRBJ2-7; TRBD1 is a possible D gene (5 bases). The origin of this receptor is a woman between 45 and 60 years old in good health and CMV-seropositive. CDR3 region: CASSPGWTSYEQYF. In DNA form, the CDR3 reads TGCGCCAGCAGCCCAGGGTGGACCTCGTACGAGCAGTACTTC. The complete variable domain, with remaining parts taken from reference TRBV5-1 and TRBJ2-7, reads KAGVTQTPRYLIKTRGQQVTLSCSPISGHRSVSWYQQTPGQGLQFLFEYFSETQRNKGNFPGRFSGRQFSNSRSEMNVSTLELGDSALYLCASSPGWTSYEQYFGPGTRLTVT.